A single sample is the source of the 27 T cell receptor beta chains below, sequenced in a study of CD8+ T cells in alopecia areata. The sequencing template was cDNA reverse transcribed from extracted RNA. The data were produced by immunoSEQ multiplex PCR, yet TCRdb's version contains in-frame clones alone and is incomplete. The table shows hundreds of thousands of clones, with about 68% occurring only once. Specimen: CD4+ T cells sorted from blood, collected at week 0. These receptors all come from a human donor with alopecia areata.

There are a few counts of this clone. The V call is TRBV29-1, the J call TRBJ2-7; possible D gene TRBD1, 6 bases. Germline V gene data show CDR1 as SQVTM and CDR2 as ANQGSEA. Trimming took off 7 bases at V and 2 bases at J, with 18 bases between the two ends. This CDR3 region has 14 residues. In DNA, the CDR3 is TGCAGCGCCCAAGGGGGTTCGGAGACCTACGAGCAGTACTTC. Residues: CSAQGGSETYEQYF.

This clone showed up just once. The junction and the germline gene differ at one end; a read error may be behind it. CDR3 protein: CSGRTGGSSNEQYF. In DNA, the CDR3 is TGCAGCGGTCGGACAGGGGGGTCCTCCAACGAGCAGTACTTC. The chain has TRBV29-1 and TRBJ2-7; 10 bases fit TRBD1. The CDR3 runs 14 residues. CDR1 and CDR2 (germline): SQVTM, ANQGSEA.

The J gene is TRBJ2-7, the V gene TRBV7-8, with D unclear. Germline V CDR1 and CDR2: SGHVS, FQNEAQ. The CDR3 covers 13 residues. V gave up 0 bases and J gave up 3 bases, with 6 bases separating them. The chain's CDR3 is CASSLAGGYEQYF. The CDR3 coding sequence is TGTGCCAGCAGCTTAGCCGGCGGCTACGAGCAGTACTTC.

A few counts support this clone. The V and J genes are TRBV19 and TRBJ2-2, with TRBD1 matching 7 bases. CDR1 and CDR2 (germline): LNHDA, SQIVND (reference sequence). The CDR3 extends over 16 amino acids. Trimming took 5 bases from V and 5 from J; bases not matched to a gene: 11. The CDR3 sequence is CASSRRQGIGTGELFF. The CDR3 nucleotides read TGTGCCAGTAGTCGTCGACAGGGAATAGGTACCGGGGAGCTGTTTTTT. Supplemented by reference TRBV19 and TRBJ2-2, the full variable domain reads DGGITQSPKYLFRKEGQNVTLSCEQNLNHDAMYWYRQDPGQGLRLIYYSQIVNDFQKGDIAEGYSVSREKKESFPLTVTSAQKNPTAFYLCASSRRQGIGTGELFFGEGSRLTVL.

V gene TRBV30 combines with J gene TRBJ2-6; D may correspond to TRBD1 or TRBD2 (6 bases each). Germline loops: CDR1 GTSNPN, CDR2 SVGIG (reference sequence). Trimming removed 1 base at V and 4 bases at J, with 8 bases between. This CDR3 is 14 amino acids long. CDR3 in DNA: TGTGCCTGGAGTGCGGGGGCCGGGGCCAACGTCCTGACTTTC. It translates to CAWSAGAGANVLTF. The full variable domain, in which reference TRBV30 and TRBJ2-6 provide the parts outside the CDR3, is SQTIHQWPATLVQPVGSPLSLECTVEGTSNPNLYWYRQAAGRGLQLLFYSVGIGQISSEVPQNLSASRPQDRQFILSSKKLLLSDSGFYLCAWSAGAGANVLTFGAGSRLTVL.

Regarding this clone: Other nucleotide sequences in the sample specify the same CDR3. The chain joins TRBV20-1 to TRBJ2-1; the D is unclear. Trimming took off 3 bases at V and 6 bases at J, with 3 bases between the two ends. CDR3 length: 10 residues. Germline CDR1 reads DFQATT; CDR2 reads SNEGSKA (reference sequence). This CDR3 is CSASFNEQFF. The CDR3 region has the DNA TGCAGTGCTAGTTTCAATGAGCAGTTCTTC.

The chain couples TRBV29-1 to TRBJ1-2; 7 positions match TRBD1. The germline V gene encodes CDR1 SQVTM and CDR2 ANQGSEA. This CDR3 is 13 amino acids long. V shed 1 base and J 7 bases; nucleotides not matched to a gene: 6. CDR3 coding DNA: TGCAGCGTTGAAGCAGGGGGATTAAGTGGCTACACCTTC. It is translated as CSVEAGGLSGYTF.

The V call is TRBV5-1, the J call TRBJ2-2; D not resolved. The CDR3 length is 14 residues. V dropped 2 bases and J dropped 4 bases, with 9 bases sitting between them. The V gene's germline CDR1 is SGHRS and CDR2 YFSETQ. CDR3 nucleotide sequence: TGCGCCAGCAGCTTAGACCTTTCCACCGGGGAGCTGTTTTTT. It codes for CASSLDLSTGELFF.

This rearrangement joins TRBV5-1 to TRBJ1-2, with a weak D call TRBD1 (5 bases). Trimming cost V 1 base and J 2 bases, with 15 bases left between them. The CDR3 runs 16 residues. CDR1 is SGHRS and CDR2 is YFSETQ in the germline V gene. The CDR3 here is CASSLLGTKHNYGYTF. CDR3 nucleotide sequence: TGCGCCAGCAGCTTGCTCGGGACGAAGCACAACTATGGCTACACCTTC.

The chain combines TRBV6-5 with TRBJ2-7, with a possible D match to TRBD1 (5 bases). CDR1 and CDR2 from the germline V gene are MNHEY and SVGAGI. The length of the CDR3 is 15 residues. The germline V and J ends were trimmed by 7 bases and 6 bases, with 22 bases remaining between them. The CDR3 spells CASKQDRDHQFEQYF. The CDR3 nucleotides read TGTGCCAGCAAACAGGACCGAGACCACCAGTTCGAGCAGTACTTC.

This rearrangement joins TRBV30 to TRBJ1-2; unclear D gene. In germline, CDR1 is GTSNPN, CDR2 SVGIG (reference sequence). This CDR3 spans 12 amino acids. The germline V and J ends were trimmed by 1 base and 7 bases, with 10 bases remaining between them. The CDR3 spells CAWSGLPLGYTF. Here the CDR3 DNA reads TGTGCCTGGAGTGGGCTCCCACTTGGCTACACCTTC. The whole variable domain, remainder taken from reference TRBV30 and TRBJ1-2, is SQTIHQWPATLVQPVGSPLSLECTVEGTSNPNLYWYRQAAGRGLQLLFYSVGIGQISSEVPQNLSASRPQDRQFILSSKKLLLSDSGFYLCAWSGLPLGYTFGSGTRLTVV.

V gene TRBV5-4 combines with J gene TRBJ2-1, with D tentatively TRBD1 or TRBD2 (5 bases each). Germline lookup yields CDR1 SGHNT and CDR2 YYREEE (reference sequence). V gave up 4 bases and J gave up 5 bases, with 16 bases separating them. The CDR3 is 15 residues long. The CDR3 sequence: CASSAGTEGHNEQFF. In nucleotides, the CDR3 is TGTGCCAGCAGCGCCGGGACCGAAGGCCACAATGAGCAGTTCTTC.

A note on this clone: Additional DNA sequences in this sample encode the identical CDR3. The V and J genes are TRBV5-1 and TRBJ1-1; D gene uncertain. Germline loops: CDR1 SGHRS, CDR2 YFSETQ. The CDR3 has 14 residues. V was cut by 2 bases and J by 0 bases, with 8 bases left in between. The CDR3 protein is CASSFDLMNTEAFF. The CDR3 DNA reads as TGCGCCAGCAGCTTTGACCTCATGAACACTGAAGCTTTCTTT.

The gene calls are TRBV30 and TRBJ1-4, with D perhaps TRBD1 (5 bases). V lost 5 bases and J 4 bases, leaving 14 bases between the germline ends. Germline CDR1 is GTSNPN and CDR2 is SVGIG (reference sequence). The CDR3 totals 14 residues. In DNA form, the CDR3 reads TGTGCCTGGGCCTTACCGGGGCTTAATGAAAAACTGTTTTTT. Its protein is CAWALPGLNEKLFF.

The CDR3 DNA reads as TGCGCCAGCAGCTCCAACAGGGGGCTGACTGAAGCTTTCTTT. Protein: CASSSNRGLTEAFF. The chain employs TRBV4-1 and TRBJ1-1; 9 bases are a match to TRBD1. Germline CDR1 MGHRA, CDR2 YSYEKL. After removal of 5 bases from V and 5 bases from J, the junction contained 6 bases not matched to a gene. The CDR3 has 14 amino acids.

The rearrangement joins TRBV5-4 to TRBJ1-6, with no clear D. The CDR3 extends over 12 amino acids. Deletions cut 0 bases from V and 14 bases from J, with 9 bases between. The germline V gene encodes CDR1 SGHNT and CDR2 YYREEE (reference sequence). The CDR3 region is CASSLDDKSLHF. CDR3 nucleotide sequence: TGTGCCAGCAGCTTGGATGACAAATCCCTCCACTTT. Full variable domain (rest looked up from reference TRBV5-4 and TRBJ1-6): ETGVTQSPTHLIKTRGQQVTLRCSSQSGHNTVSWYQQALGQGPQFIFQYYREEENGRGNFPPRFSGLQFPNYSSELNVNALELDDSALYLCASSLDDKSLHFGNGTRLTVT.

CDR3: CASSETSGGADTQYF. CDR3 DNA sequence: TGTGCCAGCAGTGAGACTAGCGGGGGGGCAGATACGCAGTATTTT. The chain is built from TRBV6-1 and TRBJ2-3; 14 bases match TRBD2. The CDR3 spans 15 residues. Losses at the gene ends were 3 bases for V and 4 bases for J; bases not matched to a gene: 0. Germline CDR1 reads MNHNS; CDR2 reads SASEGT.

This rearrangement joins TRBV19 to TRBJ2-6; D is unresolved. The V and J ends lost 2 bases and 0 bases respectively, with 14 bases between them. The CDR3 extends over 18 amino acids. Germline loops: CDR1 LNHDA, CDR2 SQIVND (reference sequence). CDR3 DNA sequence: TGTGCCAGTAGTATACCCGCAGGCCCCGGCTCTGGGGCCAACGTCCTGACTTTC. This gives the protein CASSIPAGPGSGANVLTF.

The CDR3 region has the DNA TGTGCCAGCAGCCTGGACAGGGACACTGAAGCTTTCTTT. Translated: CASSLDRDTEAFF. The rearrangement joins TRBV7-3 to TRBJ1-1, with 8 bases aligning to TRBD1. CDR3 size: 13 residues. Germline assignment: CDR1 SGHTA and CDR2 FQGTGA. The V and J ends lost 5 bases and 3 bases, in that order; junction bases with no gene match: 2.

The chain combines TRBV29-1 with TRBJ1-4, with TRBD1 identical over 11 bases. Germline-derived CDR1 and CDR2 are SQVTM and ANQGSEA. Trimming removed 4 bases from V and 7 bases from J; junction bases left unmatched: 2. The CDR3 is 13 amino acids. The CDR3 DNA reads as TGCAGCGTTGTCGGGACAGGGGGTGAAAAACTGTTTTTT. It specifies CSVVGTGGEKLFF.

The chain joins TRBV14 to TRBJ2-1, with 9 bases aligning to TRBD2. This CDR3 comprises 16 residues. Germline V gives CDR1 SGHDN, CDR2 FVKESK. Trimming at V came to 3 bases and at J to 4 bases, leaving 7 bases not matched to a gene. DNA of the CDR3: TGTGCCAGCAGCCATCGTAGCGGGGGTTCGTACAATGAGCAGTTCTTC. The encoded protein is CASSHRSGGSYNEQFF.

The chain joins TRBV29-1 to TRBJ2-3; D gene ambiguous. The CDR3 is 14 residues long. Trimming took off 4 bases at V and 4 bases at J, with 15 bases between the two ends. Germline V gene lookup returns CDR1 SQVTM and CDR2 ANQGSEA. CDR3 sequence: CSVAVGNQADTQYF. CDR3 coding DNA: TGCAGCGTTGCGGTGGGGAATCAGGCAGATACGCAGTATTTT.

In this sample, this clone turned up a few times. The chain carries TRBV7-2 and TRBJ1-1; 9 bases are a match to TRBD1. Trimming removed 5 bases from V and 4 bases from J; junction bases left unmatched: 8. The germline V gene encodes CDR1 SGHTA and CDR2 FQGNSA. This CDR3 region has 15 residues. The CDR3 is CASSIRQGGATEAFF. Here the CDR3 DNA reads TGTGCCAGCAGCATACGACAGGGGGGCGCCACTGAAGCTTTCTTT.

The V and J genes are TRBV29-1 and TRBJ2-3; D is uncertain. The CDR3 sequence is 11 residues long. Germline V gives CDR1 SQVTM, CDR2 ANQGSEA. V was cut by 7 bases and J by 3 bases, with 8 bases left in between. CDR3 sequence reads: CSGGRTDTQYF. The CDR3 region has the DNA TGCAGCGGAGGACGGACAGATACGCAGTATTTT.

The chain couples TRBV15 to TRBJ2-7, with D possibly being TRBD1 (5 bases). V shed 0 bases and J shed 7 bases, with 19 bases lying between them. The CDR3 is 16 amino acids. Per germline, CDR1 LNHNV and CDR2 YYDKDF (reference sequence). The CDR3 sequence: CATSRDRIKGMGEQYF. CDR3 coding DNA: TGTGCCACCAGCAGAGATCGAATTAAGGGGATGGGGGAGCAGTACTTC.

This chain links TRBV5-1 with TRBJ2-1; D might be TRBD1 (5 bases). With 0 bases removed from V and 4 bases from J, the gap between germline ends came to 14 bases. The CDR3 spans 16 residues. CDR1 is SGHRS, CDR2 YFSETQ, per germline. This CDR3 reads CASSLVASNRYNEQFF. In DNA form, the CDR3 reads TGCGCCAGCAGCTTGGTTGCGTCTAACAGGTACAATGAGCAGTTCTTC.

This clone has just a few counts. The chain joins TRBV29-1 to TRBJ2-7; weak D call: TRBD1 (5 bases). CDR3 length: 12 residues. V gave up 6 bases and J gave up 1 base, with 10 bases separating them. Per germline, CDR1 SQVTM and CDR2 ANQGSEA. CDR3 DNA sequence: TGCAGCGTCTCGACAGATTCCTACGAGCAGTACTTC. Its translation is CSVSTDSYEQYF.